Below, one TCR beta chain is given with its context. The antigen is undetermined. Only in-frame clones appear in the TCRdb table, and some are missing; sequencing was by immunoSEQ multiplex PCR. Of some 86,000 clones listed, around 92% are singletons. This sample was included in a study of graft-versus-host responses after intestinal transplantation. Study as a whole: Recipients underwent multivisceral, liver-intestinal, or isolated intestinal transplants. Induction using anti-thymocyte globulin, followed by tacrolimus and steroids for roughly 3 years, was given to all recipients. Study-wide results and limits: Graft-donor T cell macrochimerism coincided with high graft-versus-host to host-versus-graft clonal ratios in allografts. GvH clones turned up in recipient marrow; some had shown up first in ileum or blood.

With V trimmed by 6 bases and J by 0 bases, 13 bases remained unmatched. The CDR3 extends over 17 amino acids. The germline gives CDR1 KGHSH, CDR2 LQKENI. The chain employs TRBV18 and TRBJ1-1; 7 nucleotides agree with TRBD1. This receptor was obtained from a human donor who received an intestinal transplant. The source material was unstimulated CD4+ T cells sorted from spleen or lymph node cells, sampled before intestinal transplant. This chain's CDR3 is CASSLTGLGAMNTEAFF. CDR3 nucleotide sequence: TGTGCCAGCTCCCTGACAGGGCTTGGGGCCATGAACACTGAAGCTTTCTTT.